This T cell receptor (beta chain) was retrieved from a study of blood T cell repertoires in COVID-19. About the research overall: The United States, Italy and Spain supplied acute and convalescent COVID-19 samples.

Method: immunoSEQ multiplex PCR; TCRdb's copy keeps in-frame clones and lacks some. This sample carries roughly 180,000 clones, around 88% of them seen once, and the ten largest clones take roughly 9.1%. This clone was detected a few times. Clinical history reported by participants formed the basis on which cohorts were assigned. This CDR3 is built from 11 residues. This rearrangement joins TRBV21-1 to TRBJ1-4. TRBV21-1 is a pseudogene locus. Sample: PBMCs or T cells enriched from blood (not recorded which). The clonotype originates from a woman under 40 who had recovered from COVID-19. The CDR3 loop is CASSKGGLLFF. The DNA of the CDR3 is TGTGCCAGCAGCAAGGGGGGGTTACTGTTTTTT.